The present T cell receptor beta chain was sequenced within a study of T cells after yellow fever vaccination. TCRdb recomputed calls from the 5' RACE reads with MiXCR, one row per CDR3 protein. Seen here are roughly 310,000 distinct CDR3 sequences, around 3.6% observed once, and the top ten hold about 25%. The CDR3 has 14 residues. V gave up 6 bases and J gave up 4 bases, with 15 bases separating them. This clonotype was counted ten times or more. The receptor's source is a man between 18 and 35 years old who received the YFV17D yellow fever vaccine. The chain links TRBV6-7 to TRBJ1-1, with D perhaps TRBD1 (5 bases). TRBV6-7 is treated as an ORF (open reading frame) with a function not yet certain. Sequences were derived from PBMCs, sampled on the day of the yellow fever booster vaccination. CDR3 sequence (DNA): TGTGCCAGCAGACTGAACAGGACGAGCACTGAAGCTTTCTTT. Protein: CASRLNRTSTEAFF.